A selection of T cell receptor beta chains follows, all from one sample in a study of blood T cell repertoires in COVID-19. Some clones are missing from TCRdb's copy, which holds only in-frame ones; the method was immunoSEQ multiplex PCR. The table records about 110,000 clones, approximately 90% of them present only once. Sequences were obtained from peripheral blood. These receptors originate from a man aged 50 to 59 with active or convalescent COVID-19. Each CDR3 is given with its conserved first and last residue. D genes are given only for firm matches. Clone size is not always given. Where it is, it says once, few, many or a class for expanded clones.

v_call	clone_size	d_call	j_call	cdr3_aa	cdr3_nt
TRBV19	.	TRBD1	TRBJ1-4	CASSQIDRGSNEKLFF	TGTGCCAGTAGCCAAATTGACAGGGGCTCTAATGAAAAACTGTTTTTT
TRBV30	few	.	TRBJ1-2	CAWSGTGQGFGGYTF	TGTGCCTGGAGTGGGACGGGGCAGGGGTTTGGTGGCTACACCTTC
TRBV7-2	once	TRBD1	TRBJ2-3	CASSRDRSTDTQYF	TGTGCCAGCAGCCGGGACAGAAGCACAGATACGCAGTATTTT
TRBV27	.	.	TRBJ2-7	CASSLVGGMLYEQYF	TGTGCCAGCAGTTTAGTTGGCGGGATGCTTTACGAGCAGTACTTC
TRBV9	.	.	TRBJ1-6	CASSVARTEIDSPLHF	TGTGCCAGCAGCGTAGCTAGAACTGAGATCGATTCACCCCTCCACTTT
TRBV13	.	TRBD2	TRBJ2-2	CASSSGLAPTGELFF	TGTGCCAGCAGCTCGGGACTAGCGCCCACCGGGGAGCTGTTTTTT
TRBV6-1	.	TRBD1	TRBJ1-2	CASSDGQGPYGYTF	TGTGCCAGCAGTGACGGACAGGGGCCCTATGGCTACACCTTC
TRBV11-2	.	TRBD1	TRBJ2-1	CASSQWTGGGYNEQFF	TGTGCCAGCAGTCAATGGACAGGGGGAGGCTACAATGAGCAGTTCTTC
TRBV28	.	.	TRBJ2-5	CASSLLGDETQYF	TGTGCCAGCAGTTTACTTGGAGATGAGACCCAGTACTTC
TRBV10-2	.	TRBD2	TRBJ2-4	CASRLAGEPVENIQYF	TGCGCCAGCAGACTAGCGGGGGAACCGGTTGAAAACATTCAGTACTTC
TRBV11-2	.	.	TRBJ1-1	CASSLDHRVEAFF	TGTGCCAGCAGCTTAGATCACAGGGTTGAAGCTTTCTTT
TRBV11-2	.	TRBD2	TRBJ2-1	CASSPGLAVNNEQFF	TGTGCCAGCAGCCCCGGACTAGCGGTTAACAATGAGCAGTTCTTC
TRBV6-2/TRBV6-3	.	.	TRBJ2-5	CASSKGLNEVETQYF	TGTGCCAGCAGTAAAGGACTCAATGAGGTAGAGACCCAGTACTTC
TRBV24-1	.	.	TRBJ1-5	CATRDSLNQPQHF	TGTGCCACCAGGGACTCGCTCAATCAGCCCCAGCATTTT